The entry below describes one T cell receptor beta chain. Its antigen is as yet unknown. Reverse transcribed after extraction, RNA yielded cDNA as the sequencing template. The method was immunoSEQ multiplex PCR; TCRdb's version includes in-frame clones alone and lacks a portion of them. The sample has under 300,000 clones; under 70% are singletons. V gave up 6 bases and J gave up 6 bases; unmatched junction bases: 5. CDR1 is SQVTM and CDR2 is ANQGSEA in the germline V gene. This CDR3 region has 12 residues. These data belong to a study of CD8+ T cells in alopecia areata. Study-level points and caveats: Besides other cells, scalp samples also yield sequences of resident alphabeta T cells from normal skin.

Alopecia areata patients had lesional scalp punch biopsies and peripheral blood taken from them. This clonotype originated in a human donor with alopecia areata. The sample in question was CD4+ T cells sorted from blood, obtained at week 0. The chain combines TRBV29-1 with TRBJ1-2; 9 nucleotides align to TRBD1. The CDR3 here is CSVGGQGDGYTF. CDR3 coding DNA: TGCAGCGTGGGGGGACAGGGCGATGGCTACACCTTC.